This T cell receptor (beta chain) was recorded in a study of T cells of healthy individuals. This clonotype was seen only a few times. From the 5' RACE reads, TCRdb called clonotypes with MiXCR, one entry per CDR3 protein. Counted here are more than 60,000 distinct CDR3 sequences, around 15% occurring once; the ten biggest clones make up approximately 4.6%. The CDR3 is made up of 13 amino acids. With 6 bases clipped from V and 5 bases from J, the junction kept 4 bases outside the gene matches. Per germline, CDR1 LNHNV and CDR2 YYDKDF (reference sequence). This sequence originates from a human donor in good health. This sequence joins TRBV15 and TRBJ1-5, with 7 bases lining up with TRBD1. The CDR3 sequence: CATSLQGDQPQHF. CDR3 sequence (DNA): TGTGCCACCAGTCTGCAGGGGGATCAGCCCCAGCATTTT. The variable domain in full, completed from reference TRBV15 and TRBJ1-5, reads DAMVIQNPRYQVTQFGKPVTLSCSQTLNHNVMYWYQQKSSQAPKLLFHYYDKDFNNEADTPDNFQSRRPNTSFCFLDIRSPGLGDTAMYLCATSLQGDQPQHFGDGTRLSIL.